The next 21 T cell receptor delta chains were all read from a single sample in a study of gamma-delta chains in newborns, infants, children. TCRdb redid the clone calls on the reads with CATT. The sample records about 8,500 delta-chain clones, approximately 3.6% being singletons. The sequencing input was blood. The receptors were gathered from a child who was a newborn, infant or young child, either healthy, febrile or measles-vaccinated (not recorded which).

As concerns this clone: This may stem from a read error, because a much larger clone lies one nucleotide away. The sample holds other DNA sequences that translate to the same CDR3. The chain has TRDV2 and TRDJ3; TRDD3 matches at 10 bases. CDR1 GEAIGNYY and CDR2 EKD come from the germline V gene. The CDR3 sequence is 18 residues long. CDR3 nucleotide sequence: TGTGCCTGTGACACCGTTGGGGGATACTCCTGGGACACCCGACAGATGTTCTTC. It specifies CACDTVGGYSWDTRQMFF.

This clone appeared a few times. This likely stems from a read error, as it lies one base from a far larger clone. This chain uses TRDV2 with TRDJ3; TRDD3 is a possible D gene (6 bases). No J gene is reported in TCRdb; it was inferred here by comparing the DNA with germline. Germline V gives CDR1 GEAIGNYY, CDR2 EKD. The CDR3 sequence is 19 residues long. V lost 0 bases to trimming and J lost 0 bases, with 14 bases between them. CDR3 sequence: CACDTVGIRSSWDTRQMFF. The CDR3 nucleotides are TGTGCCTGTGACACCGTGGGGATTAGGAGCTCCTGGGACACCCGACAGATGTTTTTC.

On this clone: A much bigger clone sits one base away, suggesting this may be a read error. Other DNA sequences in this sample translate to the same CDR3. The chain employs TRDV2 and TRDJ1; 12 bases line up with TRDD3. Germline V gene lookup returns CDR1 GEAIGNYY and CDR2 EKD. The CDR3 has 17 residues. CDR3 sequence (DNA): TGTGCCTGCGACATACTGGGGGATACTAGGTACACCGATAAACTCATCTTT. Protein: CACDILGDTRYTDKLIF.

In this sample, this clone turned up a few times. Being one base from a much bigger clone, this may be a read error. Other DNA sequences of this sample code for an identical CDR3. The CDR3 is CACDTGGIRSSWDTRQMFF. The DNA for the CDR3 is TGTGCCTGTGACACCGGGGGGATTCGGAGCTCCTGGGACACTCGACAGATGTTTTTC. This chain links TRDV2 with TRDJ3, with 7 bases identical to TRDD3. Germline loops: CDR1 GEAIGNYY, CDR2 EKD. The CDR3 length is 19 residues.

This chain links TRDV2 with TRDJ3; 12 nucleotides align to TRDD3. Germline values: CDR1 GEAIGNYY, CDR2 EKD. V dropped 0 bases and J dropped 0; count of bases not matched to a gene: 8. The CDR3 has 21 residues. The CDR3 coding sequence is TGTGCCTGTGACACCGTAGCTGGGGGATACGAGGACTCCTGGGACACCCGACAGATGTTTTTC. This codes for CACDTVAGGYEDSWDTRQMFF.

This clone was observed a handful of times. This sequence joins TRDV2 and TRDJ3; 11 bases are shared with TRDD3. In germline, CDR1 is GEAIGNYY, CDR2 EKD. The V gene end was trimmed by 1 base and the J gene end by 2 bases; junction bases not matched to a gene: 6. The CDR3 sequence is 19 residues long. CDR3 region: CACDTGGYEGPWDTRQMFF. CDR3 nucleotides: TGTGCCTGTGACACTGGGGGATACGAGGGGCCCTGGGACACCCGACAGATGTTTTTC.

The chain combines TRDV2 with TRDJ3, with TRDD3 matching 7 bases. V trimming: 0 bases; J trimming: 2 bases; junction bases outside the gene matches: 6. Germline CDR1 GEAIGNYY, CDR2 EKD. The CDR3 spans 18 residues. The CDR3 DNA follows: TGTGCCTGTGACACCGCTGGGGGGACGGCCTGGGACACCCGACAGATGTTTTTC. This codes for CACDTAGGTAWDTRQMFF.

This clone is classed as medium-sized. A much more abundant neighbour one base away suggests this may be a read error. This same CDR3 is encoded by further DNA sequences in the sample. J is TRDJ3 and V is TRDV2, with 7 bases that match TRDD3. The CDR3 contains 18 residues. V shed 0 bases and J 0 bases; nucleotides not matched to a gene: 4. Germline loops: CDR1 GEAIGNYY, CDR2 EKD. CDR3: CACDTVGESSWDTRQMFF. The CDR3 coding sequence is TGTGCCTGTGACACCGTGGGGGAAAGCTCCTGGGACACCCGACAGATGTTTTTC.

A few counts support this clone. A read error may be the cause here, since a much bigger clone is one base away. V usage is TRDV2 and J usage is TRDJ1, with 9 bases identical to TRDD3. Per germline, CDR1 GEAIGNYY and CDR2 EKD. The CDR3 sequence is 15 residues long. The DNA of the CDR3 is TGTGCCTGTGGCACCGTAGGTGGGGGATACGATAAACTCATCTTT. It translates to CACGTVGGGYDKLIF.

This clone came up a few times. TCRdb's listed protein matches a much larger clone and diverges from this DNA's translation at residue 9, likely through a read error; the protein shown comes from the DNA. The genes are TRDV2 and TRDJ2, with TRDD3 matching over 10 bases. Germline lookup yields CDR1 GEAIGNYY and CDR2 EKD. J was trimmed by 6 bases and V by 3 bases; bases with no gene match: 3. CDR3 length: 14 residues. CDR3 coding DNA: TGTGCCTGTGACCTACTGGGGGATGCAGCACAACTCTTCTTT. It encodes CACDLLGDAAQLFF.

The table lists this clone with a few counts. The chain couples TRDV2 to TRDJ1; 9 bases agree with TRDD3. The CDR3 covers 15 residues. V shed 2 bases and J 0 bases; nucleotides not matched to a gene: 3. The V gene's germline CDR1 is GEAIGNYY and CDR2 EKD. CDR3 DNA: TGTGCCTGTGACAAACTGGGGGAGTACACCGATAAACTCATCTTT. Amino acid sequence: CACDKLGEYTDKLIF.

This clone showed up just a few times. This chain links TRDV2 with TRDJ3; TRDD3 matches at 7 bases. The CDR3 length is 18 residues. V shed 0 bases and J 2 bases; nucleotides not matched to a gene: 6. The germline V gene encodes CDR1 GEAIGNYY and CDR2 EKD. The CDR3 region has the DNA TGTGCCTGTGACACCGTTGGGGGAATCACCTGGGACACCCGACAGATGTTTTTC. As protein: CACDTVGGITWDTRQMFF.

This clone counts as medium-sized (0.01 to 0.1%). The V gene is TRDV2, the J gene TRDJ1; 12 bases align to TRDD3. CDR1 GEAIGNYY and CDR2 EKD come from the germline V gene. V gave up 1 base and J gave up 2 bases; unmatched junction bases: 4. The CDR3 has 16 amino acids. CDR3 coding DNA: TGTGCCTGTGACACTCTGGGGGATACGCAAACCGATAAACTCATCTTT. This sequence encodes CACDTLGDTQTDKLIF.

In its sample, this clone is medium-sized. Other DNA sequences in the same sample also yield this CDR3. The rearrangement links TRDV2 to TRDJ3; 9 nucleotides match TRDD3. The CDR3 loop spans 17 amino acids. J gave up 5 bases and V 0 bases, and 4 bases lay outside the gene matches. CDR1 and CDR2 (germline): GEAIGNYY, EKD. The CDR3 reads CACDTVGDTRDTRQMFF. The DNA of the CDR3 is TGTGCCTGTGACACCGTAGGGGATACGCGGGACACCCGACAGATGTTTTTC.

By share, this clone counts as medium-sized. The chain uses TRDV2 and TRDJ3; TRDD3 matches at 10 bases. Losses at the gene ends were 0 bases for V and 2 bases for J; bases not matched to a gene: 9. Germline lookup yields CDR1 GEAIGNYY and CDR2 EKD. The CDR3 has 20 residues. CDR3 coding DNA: TGTGCCTGTGACACCGTCTGGGGGATAAGACCCACCTGGGACACCCGACAGATGTTTTTC. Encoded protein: CACDTVWGIRPTWDTRQMFF.

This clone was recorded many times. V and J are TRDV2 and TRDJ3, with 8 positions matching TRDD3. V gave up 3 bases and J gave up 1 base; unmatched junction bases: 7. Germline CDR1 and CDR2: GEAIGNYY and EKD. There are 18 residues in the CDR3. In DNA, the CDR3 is TGTGCCTGTGACGCCTTGGGGGATGAATCCTGGGACACCCGACAGATGTTTTTC. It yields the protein CACDALGDESWDTRQMFF.

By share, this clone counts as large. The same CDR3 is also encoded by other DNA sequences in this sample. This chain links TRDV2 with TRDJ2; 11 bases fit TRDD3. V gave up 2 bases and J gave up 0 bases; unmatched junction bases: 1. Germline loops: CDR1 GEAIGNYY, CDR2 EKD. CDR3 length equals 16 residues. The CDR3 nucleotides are TGTGCCTGTGACATACTGGGGGATACTTTGACAGCACAACTCTTCTTT. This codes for CACDILGDTLTAQLFF.

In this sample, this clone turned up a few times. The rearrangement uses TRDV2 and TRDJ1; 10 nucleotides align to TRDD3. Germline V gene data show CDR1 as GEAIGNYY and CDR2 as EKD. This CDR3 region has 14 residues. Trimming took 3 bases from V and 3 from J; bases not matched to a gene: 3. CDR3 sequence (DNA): TGTGCCTGTGACCATACTGGGGGATCCGATAAACTCATCTTT. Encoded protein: CACDHTGGSDKLIF.

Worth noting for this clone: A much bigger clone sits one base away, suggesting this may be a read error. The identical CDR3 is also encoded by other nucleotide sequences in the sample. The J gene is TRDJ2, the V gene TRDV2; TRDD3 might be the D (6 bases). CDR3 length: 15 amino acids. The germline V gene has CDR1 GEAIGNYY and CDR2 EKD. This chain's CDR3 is CACDTVGALTAQLFF. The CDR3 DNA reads TGTGCCTGTGACACTGTGGGGGCTTTGACAGCACAACTCTTCTTC.

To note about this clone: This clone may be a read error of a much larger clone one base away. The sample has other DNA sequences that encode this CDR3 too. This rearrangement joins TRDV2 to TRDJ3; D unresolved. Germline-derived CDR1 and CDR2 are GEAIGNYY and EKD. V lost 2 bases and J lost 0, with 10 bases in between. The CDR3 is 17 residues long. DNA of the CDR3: TGTGCCTGTGACAGTACCGAGAGCTCCTGGGACACCCGACAGATGTTTTTC. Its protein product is CACDSTESSWDTRQMFF.

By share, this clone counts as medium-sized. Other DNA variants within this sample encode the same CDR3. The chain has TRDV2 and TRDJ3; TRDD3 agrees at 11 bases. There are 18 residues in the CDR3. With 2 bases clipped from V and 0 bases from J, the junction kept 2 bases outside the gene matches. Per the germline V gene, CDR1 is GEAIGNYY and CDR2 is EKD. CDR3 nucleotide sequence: TGTGCCTGTGACATACTGGGGGATAGCTCCTGGGACACCCGACAGATGTTTTTC. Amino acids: CACDILGDSSWDTRQMFF.